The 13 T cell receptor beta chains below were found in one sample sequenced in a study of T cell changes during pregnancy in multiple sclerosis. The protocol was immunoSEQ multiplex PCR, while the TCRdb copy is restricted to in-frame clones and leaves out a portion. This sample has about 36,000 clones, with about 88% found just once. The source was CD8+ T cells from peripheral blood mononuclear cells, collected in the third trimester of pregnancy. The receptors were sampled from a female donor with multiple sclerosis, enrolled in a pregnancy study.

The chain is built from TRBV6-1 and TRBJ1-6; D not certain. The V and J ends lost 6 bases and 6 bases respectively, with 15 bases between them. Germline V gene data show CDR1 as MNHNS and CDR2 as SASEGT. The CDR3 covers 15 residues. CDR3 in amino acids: CASSDQEDGNSPLHF. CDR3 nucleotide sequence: TGTGCCAGCAGCGACCAGGAGGACGGTAATTCACCCCTCCACTTT.

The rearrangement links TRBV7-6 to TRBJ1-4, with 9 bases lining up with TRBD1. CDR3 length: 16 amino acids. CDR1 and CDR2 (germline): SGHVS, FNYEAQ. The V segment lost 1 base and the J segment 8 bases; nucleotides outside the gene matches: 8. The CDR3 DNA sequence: TGTGCCAGCAGCTTAGGGACAGGGGCCCTCAGAGAAAAACTGTTTTTT. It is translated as CASSLGTGALREKLFF.

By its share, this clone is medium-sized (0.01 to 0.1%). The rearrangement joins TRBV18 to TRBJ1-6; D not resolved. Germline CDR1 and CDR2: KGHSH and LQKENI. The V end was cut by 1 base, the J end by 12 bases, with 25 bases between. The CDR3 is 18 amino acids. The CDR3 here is CASSPRGMDGRKSKPLHF. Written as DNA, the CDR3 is TGTGCCAGCTCACCACGCGGGATGGACGGGCGTAAATCTAAACCCCTCCACTTT.

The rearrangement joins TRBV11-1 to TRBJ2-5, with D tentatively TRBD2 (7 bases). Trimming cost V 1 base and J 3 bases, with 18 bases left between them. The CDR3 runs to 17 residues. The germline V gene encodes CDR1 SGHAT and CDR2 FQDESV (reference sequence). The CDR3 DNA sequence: TGTGCCAGCAGCTTAGTTACGGCGGGGGCGACAAAAGAGACCCAGTACTTC. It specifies CASSLVTAGATKETQYF.

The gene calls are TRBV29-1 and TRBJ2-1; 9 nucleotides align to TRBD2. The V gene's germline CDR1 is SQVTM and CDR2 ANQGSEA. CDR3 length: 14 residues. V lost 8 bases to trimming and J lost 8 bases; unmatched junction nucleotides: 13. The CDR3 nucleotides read TGCAGCCCCGTGGTGGCGGGAGGGCCGGATGAGCAGTTCTTC. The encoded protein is CSPVVAGGPDEQFF.

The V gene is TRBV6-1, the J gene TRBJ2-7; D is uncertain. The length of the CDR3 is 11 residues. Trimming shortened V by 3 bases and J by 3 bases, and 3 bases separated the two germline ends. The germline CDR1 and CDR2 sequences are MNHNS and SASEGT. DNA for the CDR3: TGTGCCAGCAGTGACAGCTACGAGCAGTACTTC. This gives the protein CASSDSYEQYF.

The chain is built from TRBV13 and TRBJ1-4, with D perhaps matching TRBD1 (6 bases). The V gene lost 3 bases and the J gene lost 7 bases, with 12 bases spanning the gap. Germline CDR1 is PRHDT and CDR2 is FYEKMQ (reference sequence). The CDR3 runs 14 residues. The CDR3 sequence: CASSFRGVAEKLFF. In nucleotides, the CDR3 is TGTGCCAGCAGCTTCAGGGGAGTCGCTGAAAAACTGTTTTTT.

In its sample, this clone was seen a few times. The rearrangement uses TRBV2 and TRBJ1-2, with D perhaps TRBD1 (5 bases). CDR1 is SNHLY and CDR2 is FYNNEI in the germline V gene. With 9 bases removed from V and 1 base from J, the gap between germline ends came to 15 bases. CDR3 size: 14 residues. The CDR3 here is CARVTEDVNYGYTF. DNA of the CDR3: TGTGCCAGGGTGACAGAAGACGTTAACTATGGCTACACCTTC.

CDR3 residues: CASTELGPGGTEAFF. CDR3 coding DNA: TGCGCCAGCACGGAATTGGGGCCTGGTGGCACTGAAGCTTTCTTT. The chain has TRBV5-1 and TRBJ1-1; D is perhaps TRBD1 (5 bases). This CDR3 region has 15 residues. Trimming pared 6 bases from V and 4 bases from J, leaving 19 bases between. Germline V gene data show CDR1 as SGHRS and CDR2 as YFSETQ.

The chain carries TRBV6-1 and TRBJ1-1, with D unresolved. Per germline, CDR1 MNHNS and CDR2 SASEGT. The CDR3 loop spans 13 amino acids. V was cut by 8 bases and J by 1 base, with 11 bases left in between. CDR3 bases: TGTGCCAGCTCGGGAGGGCCGAACACTGAAGCTTTCTTT. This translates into CASSGGPNTEAFF.

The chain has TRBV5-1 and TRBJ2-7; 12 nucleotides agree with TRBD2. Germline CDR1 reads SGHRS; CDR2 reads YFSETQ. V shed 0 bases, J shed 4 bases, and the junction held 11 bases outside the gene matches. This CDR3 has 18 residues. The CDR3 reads CASSLVPLRLAGEYEQYF. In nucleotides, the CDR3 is TGCGCCAGCAGCTTGGTCCCCCTCAGACTAGCGGGAGAGTACGAGCAGTACTTC.

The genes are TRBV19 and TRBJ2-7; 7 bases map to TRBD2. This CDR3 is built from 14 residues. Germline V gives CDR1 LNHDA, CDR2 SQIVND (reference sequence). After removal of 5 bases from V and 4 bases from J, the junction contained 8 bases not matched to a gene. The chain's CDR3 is CASSSGGSGYEQYF. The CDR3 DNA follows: TGTGCCAGTAGTTCCGGGGGGTCTGGATACGAGCAGTACTTC. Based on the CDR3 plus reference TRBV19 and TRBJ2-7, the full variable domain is DGGITQSPKYLFRKEGQNVTLSCEQNLNHDAMYWYRQDPGQGLRLIYYSQIVNDFQKGDIAEGYSVSREKKESFPLTVTSAQKNPTAFYLCASSSGGSGYEQYFGPGTRLTVT.

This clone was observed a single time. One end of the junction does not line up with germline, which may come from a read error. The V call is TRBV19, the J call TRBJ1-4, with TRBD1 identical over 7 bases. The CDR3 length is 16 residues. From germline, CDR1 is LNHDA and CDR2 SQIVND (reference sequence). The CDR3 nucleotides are TGTGCCAGTAGTGCAAGGCACCGGGACAGTAATGAGAAACTGTTTTTT. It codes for CASSARHRDSNEKLFF.